A single T cell receptor (beta chain) is shown here with its context. The antigen remains undetermined. The data were obtained in a study of CD8+CD57+ T cells in acquired aplastic anemia. Study at large: Average DNA yield from sorted CD4+ and CD8+ cells was roughly 3.1 ug. Study-wide results and caveats: Around 27 sequences, all CD8+ CDR3, were shared between patients and controls. CD8+ Simpson's diversity in patients was not significantly different from that in controls.

CDR3 and TCR beta VDJ profiling relied on a genomic DNA template. TCRdb processed the reads anew with MiXCR; each CDR3 protein has one entry. This sample has a few hundred thousand distinct CDR3 sequences, with under 55% found just once. For sequencing, patients were chosen who had shown expansion of CD8+CD57+ cells by flow cytometry. There were no patients without severe acquired aplastic anemia. The CDR3 covers 13 residues. Trimming shortened V by 0 bases and J by 5 bases, and 7 bases separated the two germline ends. CDR1 and CDR2 from the germline V gene are SGHNT and YENEEA. The sequencing sample was made of sorted CD4+, CD8+, or CD8+CD57+ T cells (not recorded which) from PBMCs. This chain links TRBV11-3 with TRBJ1-2, with D perhaps TRBD1 (5 bases). This clonotype was sampled from a human donor with aplastic anemia. CDR3 region: CASSLDGAYGYTF. The CDR3 nucleotides read TGTGCCAGCAGCTTAGATGGGGCTTATGGCTACACCTTC.